This note documents a single T cell receptor (beta chain) sequence. Its target is not known. The data belong to a study of T cell responses to AZD1222 COVID-19 vaccine. Study-wide results and caveats: Repertoire collection took place solely once the T cell response had peaked. A rise in Spike-specific TCR breadth and depth followed two AZD1222 doses. Spike as a whole was targeted by vaccine-associated CD4 TCRs, dominant at 160-218 and 743-854. Only six individuals given AZD1222 were seropositive at baseline.

Using immunoSEQ multiplex PCR, the repertoire was profiled, and TCRdb retains in-frame clones only, with some absent. The data contain approximately 91,000 clones, roughly 90% of them seen just once; the ten biggest clones take up around 26%. This CDR3 has 13 residues. The V and J ends lost 3 bases and 2 bases respectively, with 6 bases between them. Germline CDR1 reads SGHVS; CDR2 reads FQNEAQ. This sequence was found in an adult who received the AZD1222 COVID-19 vaccine. The rearrangement links TRBV7-8 to TRBJ2-3; D unresolved. The sample in question was peripheral blood, obtained 28 days after the second AZD1222 dose. The DNA of the CDR3 is TGTGCCAGCAGCTTCGATTACACAGATACGCAGTATTTT. This codes for CASSFDYTDTQYF. The whole variable domain, filled in from reference TRBV7-8 and TRBJ2-3, reads GAGVSQSPRYKVAKRGQDVALRCDPISGHVSLFWYQQALGQGPEFLTYFQNEAQLDKSGLPSDRFFAERPEGSVSTLKIQRTQQEDSAVYLCASSFDYTDTQYFGPGTRLTVL.